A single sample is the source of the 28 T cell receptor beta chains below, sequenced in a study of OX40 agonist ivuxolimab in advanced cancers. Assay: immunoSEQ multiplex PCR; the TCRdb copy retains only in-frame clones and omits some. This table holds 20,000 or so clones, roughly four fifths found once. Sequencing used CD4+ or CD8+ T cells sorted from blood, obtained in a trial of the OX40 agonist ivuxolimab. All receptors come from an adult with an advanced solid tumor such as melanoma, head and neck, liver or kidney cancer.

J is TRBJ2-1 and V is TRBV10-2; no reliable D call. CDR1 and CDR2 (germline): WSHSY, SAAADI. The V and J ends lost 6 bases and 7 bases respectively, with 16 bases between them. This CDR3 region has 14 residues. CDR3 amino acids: CASRVSRLGNEQFF. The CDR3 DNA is TGCGCCAGCAGGGTGAGCCGCCTAGGAAATGAGCAGTTCTTC.

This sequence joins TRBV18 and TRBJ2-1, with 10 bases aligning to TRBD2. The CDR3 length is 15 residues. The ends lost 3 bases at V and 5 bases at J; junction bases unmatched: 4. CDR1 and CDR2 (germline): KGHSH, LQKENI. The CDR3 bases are TGTGCCAGCTCACCGAAGCGGGGGGGCAACAATGAGCAGTTCTTC. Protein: CASSPKRGGNNEQFF.

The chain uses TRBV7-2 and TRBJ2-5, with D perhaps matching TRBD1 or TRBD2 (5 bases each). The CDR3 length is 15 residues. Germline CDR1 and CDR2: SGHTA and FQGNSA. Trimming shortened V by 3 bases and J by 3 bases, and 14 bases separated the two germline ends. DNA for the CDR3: TGTGCCAGCAGCTTCCAGGGCCGGGGCGAAGAGACCCAGTACTTC. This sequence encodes CASSFQGRGEETQYF. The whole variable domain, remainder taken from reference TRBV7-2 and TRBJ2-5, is GAGVSQSPSNKVTEKGKDVELRCDPISGHTALYWYRQSLGQGLEFLIYFQGNSAPDKSGLPSDRFSAERTGGSVSTLTIQRTQQEDSAVYLCASSFQGRGEETQYFGPGTRLLVL.

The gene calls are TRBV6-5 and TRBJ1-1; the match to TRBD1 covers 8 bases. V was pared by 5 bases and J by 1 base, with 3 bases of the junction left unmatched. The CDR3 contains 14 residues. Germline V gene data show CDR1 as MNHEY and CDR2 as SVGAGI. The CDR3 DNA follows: TGTGCCAGCAGTCGACAGGGGCGGAACACTGAAGCTTTCTTT. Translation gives CASSRQGRNTEAFF.

CDR3 bases: TGTGCCAGCAGCCAAAGCATCGGAAAGACCACCGGGGAGCTGTTTTTT. It specifies CASSQSIGKTTGELFF. The chain couples TRBV14 to TRBJ2-2; D uncertain. Germline-derived CDR1 and CDR2 are SGHDN and FVKESK. The V end was cut by 2 bases, the J end by 4 bases, with 14 bases between. This CDR3 spans 16 amino acids. Full variable domain (rest looked up from reference TRBV14 and TRBJ2-2): EAGVTQFPSHSVIEKGQTVTLRCDPISGHDNLYWYRRVMGKEIKFLLHFVKESKQDESGMPNNRFLAERTGGTYSTLKVQPAELEDSGVYFCASSQSIGKTTGELFFGEGSRLTVL.

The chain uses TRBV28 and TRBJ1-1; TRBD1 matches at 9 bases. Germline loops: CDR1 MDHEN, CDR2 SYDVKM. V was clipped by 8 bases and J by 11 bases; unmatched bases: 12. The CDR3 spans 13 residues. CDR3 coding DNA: TGTGCCAGCTTTAACAGGGGGCGAAGGGTTGCTTTCTTT. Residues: CASFNRGRRVAFF.

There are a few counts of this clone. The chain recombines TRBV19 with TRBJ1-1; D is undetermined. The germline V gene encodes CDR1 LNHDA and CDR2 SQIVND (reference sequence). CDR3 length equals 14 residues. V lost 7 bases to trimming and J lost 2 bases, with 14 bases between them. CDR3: CASNSINQNTEAFF. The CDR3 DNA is TGTGCCAGTAACTCGATTAACCAAAACACTGAAGCTTTCTTT.

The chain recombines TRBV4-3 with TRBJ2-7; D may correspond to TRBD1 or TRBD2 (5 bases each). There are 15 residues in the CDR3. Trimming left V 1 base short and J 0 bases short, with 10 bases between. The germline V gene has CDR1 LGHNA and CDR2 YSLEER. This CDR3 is CASSQVFGASYEQYF. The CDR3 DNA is TGCGCCAGCAGCCAAGTCTTCGGGGCCTCCTACGAGCAGTACTTC.

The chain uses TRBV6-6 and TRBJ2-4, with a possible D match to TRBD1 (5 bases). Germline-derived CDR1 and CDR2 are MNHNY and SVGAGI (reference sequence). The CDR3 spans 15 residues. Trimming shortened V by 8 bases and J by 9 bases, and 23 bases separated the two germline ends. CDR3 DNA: TGTGCCAGCTCAGGGTCAACCTCACGGCGGACCATTCAGTACTTC. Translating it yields CASSGSTSRRTIQYF.

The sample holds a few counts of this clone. CDR3 nucleotide sequence: TGTGCCAGCAGCCCCCCGGACAGCACAGATACGCAGTATTTT. Protein: CASSPPDSTDTQYF. The gene calls are TRBV7-6 and TRBJ2-3; D ambiguous. The V and J ends lost 5 bases and 0 bases respectively, with 9 bases between them. The germline V gene has CDR1 SGHVS and CDR2 FNYEAQ. The CDR3 spans 14 residues. Complete variable domain (other parts from reference TRBV7-6 and TRBJ2-3): GAGVSQSPRYKVTKRGQDVALRCDPISGHVSLYWYRQALGQGPEFLTYFNYEAQQDKSGLPNDRFSAERPEGSISTLTIQRTEQRDSAMYRCASSPPDSTDTQYFGPGTRLTVL.

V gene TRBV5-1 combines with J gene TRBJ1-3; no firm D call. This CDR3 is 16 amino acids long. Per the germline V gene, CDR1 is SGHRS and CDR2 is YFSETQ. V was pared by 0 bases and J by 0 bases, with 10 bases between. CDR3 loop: CASSLAARHSGNTIYF. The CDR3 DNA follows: TGCGCCAGCAGCTTGGCCGCCCGCCACTCTGGAAACACCATATATTTT.

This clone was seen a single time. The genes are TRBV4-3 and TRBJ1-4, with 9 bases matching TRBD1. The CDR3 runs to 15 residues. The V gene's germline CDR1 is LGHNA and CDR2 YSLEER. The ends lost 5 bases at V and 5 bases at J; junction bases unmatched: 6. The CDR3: CASSDTGQGNEKLFF. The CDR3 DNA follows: TGCGCCAGCAGCGATACGGGACAGGGAAATGAAAAACTGTTTTTT.

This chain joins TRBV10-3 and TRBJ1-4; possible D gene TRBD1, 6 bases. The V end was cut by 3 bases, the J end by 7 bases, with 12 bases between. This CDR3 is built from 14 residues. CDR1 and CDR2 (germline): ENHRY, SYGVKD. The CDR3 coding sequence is TGTGCCATCAGTGATTCGGGGGCCGCTGAAAAACTGTTTTTT. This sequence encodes CAISDSGAAEKLFF.

The CDR3 sequence is CASSLRTATAYEQYF. The CDR3 DNA follows: TGCGCCAGCAGCCTAAGGACAGCAACGGCCTACGAGCAGTACTTC. The chain joins TRBV5-1 to TRBJ2-7; tentatively, D is TRBD1 (6 bases). The CDR3 consists of 15 residues. Germline V lookup: CDR1 SGHRS, CDR2 YFSETQ. Trimming took off 4 bases at V and 2 bases at J, with 16 bases between the two ends.

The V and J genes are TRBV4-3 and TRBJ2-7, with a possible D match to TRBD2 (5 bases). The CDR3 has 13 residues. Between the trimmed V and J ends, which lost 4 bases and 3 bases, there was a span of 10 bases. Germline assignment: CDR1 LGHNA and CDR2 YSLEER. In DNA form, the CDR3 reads TGCGCCAGCAGCCGCGGGCACGTCTACGAGCAGTACTTC. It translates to CASSRGHVYEQYF.

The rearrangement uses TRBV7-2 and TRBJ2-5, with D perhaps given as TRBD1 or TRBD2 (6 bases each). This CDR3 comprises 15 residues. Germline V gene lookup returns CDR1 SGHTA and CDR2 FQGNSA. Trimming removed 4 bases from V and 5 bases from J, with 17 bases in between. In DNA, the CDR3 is TGTGCCAGCAGCTCTTACCTGGGGGCGGGGGAGACCCAGTACTTC. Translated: CASSSYLGAGETQYF.

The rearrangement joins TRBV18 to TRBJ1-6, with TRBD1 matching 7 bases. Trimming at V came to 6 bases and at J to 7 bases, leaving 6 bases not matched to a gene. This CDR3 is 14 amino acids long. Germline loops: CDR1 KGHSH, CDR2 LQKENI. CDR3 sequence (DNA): TGTGCCAGCTCTCTAGACAGGGAGAATTCACCCCTCCACTTT. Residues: CASSLDRENSPLHF.

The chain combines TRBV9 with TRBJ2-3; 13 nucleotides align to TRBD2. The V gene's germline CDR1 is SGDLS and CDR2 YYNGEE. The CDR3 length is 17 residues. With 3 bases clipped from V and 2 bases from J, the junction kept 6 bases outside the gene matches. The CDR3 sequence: CASSARLAGGNTDTQYF. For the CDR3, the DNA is TGTGCCAGCAGCGCCCGACTAGCGGGGGGAAACACAGATACGCAGTATTTT.

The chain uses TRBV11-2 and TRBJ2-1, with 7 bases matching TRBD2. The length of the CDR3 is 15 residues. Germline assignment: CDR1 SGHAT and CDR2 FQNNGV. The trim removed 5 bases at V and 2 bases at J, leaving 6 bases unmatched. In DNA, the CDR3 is TGTGCCAGCAGCGGGGTAGGACTAGCCTACAATGAGCAGTTCTTC. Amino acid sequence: CASSGVGLAYNEQFF.

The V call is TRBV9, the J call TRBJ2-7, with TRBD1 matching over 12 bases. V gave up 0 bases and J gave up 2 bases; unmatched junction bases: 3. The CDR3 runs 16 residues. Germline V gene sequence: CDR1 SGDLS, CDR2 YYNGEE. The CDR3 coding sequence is TGTGCCAGCAGCGTAGCCGGGACAGGGGGCACCTACGAGCAGTACTTC. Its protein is CASSVAGTGGTYEQYF.

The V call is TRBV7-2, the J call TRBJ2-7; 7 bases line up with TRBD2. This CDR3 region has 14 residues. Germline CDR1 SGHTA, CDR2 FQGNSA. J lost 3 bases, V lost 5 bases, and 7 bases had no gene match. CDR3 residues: CASSPPGRDYEQYF. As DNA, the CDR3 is TGTGCCAGCAGCCCCCCAGGGAGGGACTACGAGCAGTACTTC.

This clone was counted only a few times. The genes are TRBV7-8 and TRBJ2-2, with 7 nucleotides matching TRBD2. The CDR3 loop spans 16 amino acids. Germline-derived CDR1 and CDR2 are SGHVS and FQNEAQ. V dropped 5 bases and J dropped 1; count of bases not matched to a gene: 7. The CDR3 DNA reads TGTGCCAGCAGCCCGCTGGGAGGGCTGAACACCGGGGAGCTGTTTTTT. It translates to CASSPLGGLNTGELFF. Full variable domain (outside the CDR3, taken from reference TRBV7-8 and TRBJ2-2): GAGVSQSPRYKVAKRGQDVALRCDPISGHVSLFWYQQALGQGPEFLTYFQNEAQLDKSGLPSDRFFAERPEGSVSTLKIQRTQQEDSAVYLCASSPLGGLNTGELFFGEGSRLTVL.

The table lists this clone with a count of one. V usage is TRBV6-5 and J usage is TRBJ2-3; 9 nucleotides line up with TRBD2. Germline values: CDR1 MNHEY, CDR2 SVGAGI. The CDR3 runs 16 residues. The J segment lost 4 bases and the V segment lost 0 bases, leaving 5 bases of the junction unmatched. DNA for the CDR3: TGTGCCAGCAGTTACTCGGCCGCGGGAGGGGCAGATACGCAGTATTTT. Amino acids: CASSYSAAGGADTQYF.

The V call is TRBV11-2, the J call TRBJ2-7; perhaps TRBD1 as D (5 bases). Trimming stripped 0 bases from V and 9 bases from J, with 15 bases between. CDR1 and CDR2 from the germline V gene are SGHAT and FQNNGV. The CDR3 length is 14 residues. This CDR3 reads CASSLDRIQGGQYF. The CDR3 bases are TGTGCCAGCAGCTTAGATCGGATCCAGGGTGGGCAGTACTTC.

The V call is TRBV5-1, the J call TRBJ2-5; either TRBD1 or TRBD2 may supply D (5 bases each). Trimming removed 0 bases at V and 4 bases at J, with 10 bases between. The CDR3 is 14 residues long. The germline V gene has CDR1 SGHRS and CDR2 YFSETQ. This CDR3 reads CASSLDEGRETQYF. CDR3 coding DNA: TGCGCCAGCAGCTTGGATGAGGGGCGAGAGACCCAGTACTTC.

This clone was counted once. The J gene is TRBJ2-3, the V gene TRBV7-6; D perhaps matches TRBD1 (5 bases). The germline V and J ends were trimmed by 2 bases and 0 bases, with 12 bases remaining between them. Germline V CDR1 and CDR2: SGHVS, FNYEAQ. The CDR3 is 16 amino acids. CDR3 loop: CASSLRQRTSTDTQYF. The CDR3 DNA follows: TGTGCCAGCAGCTTAAGGCAACGGACAAGCACAGATACGCAGTATTTT.

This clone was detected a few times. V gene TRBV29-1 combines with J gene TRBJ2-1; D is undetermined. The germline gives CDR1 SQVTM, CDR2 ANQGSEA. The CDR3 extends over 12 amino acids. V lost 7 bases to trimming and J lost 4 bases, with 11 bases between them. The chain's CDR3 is CSAKGLYNEQFF. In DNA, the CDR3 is TGCAGCGCTAAGGGTCTTTACAATGAGCAGTTCTTC.

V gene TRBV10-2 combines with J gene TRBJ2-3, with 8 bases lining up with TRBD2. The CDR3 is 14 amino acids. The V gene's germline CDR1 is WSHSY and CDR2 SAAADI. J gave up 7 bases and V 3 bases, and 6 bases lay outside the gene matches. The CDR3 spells CASSESAGVNTQYF. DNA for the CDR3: TGCGCCAGCAGTGAATCAGCGGGGGTTAATACGCAGTATTTT.